The clone carrying this TCR beta chain was recorded once. The source of the sample is a study of blood T cell repertoires in COVID-19. Study background: The analysed material was cDNA or gDNA that came from T cells, B-cell-depleted T cells, or PBMCs.

Individuals aged 18 to 89 years were recruited from fewer than 25 US areas. Participant-given clinical history determined each cohort assignment. Germline-derived CDR1 and CDR2 are SNHLY and FYNNEI. This CDR3 comprises 14 residues. Germline trimming cut 6 bases from V and 4 bases from J; bases unmatched to any gene: 8. Sequenced by immunoSEQ multiplex PCR; TCRdb stores in-frame clones only, minus some. The data show 320,000 or so clones, around 90% seen once. This clonotype was obtained from a man in his sixties who had recovered from COVID-19. The V and J genes are TRBV2 and TRBJ1-1; 7 nucleotides line up with TRBD1. The specimen was PBMCs or T cells enriched from blood (not recorded which). The DNA for the CDR3 is TGTGCCAGCAGGGGGTACAGGGGTACCACTGAAGCTTTCTTT. Translation: CASRGYRGTTEAFF.